This is a list of T cell receptor beta chains from one sample in a study of blood T cells in healthy people across ages. Via MiXCR, TCRdb re-called the 5' RACE reads, giving one row per CDR3 protein. Found here are 1.5 million to 2 million distinct CDR3 sequences, 30% to 40% of them singletons; the top ten hold about 21%. Sequencing was carried out using blood. These receptor sequences come from a human donor in good health. The CDR3 runs from the conserved cysteine through the conserved F or W. The D gene is left open where the match is weak. A clone size is listed for some rows: how often the clone was seen (once, few, many), or a class if it is expanded.

. TRBJ2-1 TRBD1 TRBV7-2 CASSLDRGRSYNEQFF TGTGCCAGCAGCCTCGACAGGGGAAGGTCCTACAATGAGCAGTTCTTC
. TRBJ1-6 . TRBV7-2 CASSLVENNSPLHF TGTGCCAGCAGCTTAGTAGAAAATAATTCACCCCTCCACTTT
. TRBJ1-1 . TRBV6-5 CASSYSTRGNTEAFF TGTGCCAGCAGTTACTCGACGAGGGGGAACACTGAAGCTTTCTTT
. TRBJ2-7 TRBD1 TRBV6-6 CASSYSRSRDSTYGQYF TGTGCCAGCAGTTATAGCCGATCCCGGGACAGCACCTACGGGCAGTACTTC
. TRBJ2-7 . TRBV7-3 CASSSGVGFEQYF TGTGCCAGCAGCTCAGGGGTAGGATTCGAGCAGTACTTC
. TRBJ2-1 . TRBV4-3 CASSQDSGGGRYNEQFF TGCGCCAGCAGCCAAGATTCCGGCGGGGGCCGCTACAATGAGCAGTTCTTC
. TRBJ2-5 . TRBV12-3/TRBV12-4 CASSLAYLVLEQYF TGTGCCAGCAGTTTAGCGTATTTGGTCCTTGAGCAGTACTTC
. TRBJ2-7 TRBD2 TRBV7-2 CASTTGGGRDYEQYF TGTGCCAGCACCACCGGGGGGGGTCGGGACTACGAGCAGTACTTC
. TRBJ2-2 TRBD2 TRBV12-3/TRBV12-4 CASTERGPTGELFF TGTGCCAGCACAGAGCGGGGACCCACCGGGGAGCTGTTTTTT
. TRBJ2-1 TRBD2 TRBV5-1 CASSITGTSGYSYNEQFF TGCGCCAGCAGCATAACCGGGACTAGCGGGTACTCCTACAATGAGCAGTTCTTC
. TRBJ1-2 . TRBV5-1 CASSTGGPGYGYTF TGCGCCAGCAGCACGGGGGGGCCAGGGTATGGCTACACCTTC
. TRBJ2-4 . TRBV29-1 CSVSRGRSAKNIQYF TGCAGCGTTTCCAGGGGCCGGTCCGCCAAAAACATTCAGTACTTC
. TRBJ2-1 TRBD1 TRBV12-3/TRBV12-4 CASRSPGTGADNEQFF TGTGCCAGCAGATCTCCCGGGACAGGGGCCGACAATGAGCAGTTCTTC
. TRBJ1-5 . TRBV4-2 CASSQEGRNQPQHF TGTGCCAGCAGCCAAGAGGGACGGAATCAGCCCCAGCATTTT
few TRBJ2-7 TRBD1 TRBV10-3 CAISDRTGPYEQYF TGTGCCATCAGTGACAGGACAGGGCCCTACGAGCAGTACTTC
. TRBJ1-2 . TRBV7-9 CASEGQKINYGYTF TGTGCCAGCGAAGGACAGAAAATAAACTATGGCTACACCTTC
few TRBJ2-5 . TRBV10-3 CAISGTGQETQYF TGTGCCATCAGTGGAACAGGGCAAGAGACCCAGTACTTC
. TRBJ1-5 . TRBV30 CAWILFIYSNQPQHF TGTGCCTGGATCCTTTTCATTTATAGCAATCAGCCCCAGCATTTT
few TRBJ2-3 TRBD1 TRBV5-1 CASSFRQGEVADTQYF TGCGCCAGCAGCTTTAGACAGGGAGAAGTAGCAGATACGCAGTATTTT
. TRBJ1-2 . TRBV29-1 CSVEDSTVQNYYGYTF TGCAGCGTTGAAGATTCGACAGTCCAAAACTACTATGGCTACACCTTC
. TRBJ2-1 . TRBV4-2 CASSPREQEYYNEQFF TGTGCCAGCAGCCCCCGAGAGCAGGAATACTACAATGAGCAGTTCTTC
. TRBJ1-1 . TRBV7-8 CASSLIRVDPLNTEAFF TGTGCCAGCAGCTTAATCAGGGTCGACCCTCTGAACACTGAAGCTTTCTTT
. TRBJ2-1 . TRBV29-1 CSVVGSGSVSYNEQFF TGCAGCGTTGTTGGCTCCGGCTCGGTCTCCTACAATGAGCAGTTCTTC
few TRBJ2-3 . TRBV29-1 CSVCRAGGTDTQYF TGCAGCGTCTGCCGGGCGGGCGGCACAGATACGCAGTATTTT
. TRBJ2-7 TRBD2 TRBV7-3 CASSPTVGLAGGEQYF TGTGCCAGCAGCCCGACGGTGGGACTAGCGGGGGGCGAGCAGTACTTC
. TRBJ2-1 TRBD1 TRBV29-1 CSVERTGNSVNFYNEQFF TGCAGCGTTGAAAGGACAGGGAATTCGGTAAACTTCTACAATGAGCAGTTCTTC
few TRBJ1-2 TRBD1 TRBV27 CAGRDSNYGYTF TGTGCCGGCAGGGACAGTAACTATGGCTACACCTTC
. TRBJ1-1 . TRBV3-1 CASSRSEGGNTEAFF TGTGCCAGCAGCCGTTCCGAGGGGGGGAACACTGAAGCTTTCTTT
many TRBJ1-2 TRBD1 TRBV11-2 CASSLDSGTGPYGYTF TGTGCCAGCAGCTTAGATAGCGGGACAGGGCCCTATGGCTACACCTTC
few TRBJ1-1 . TRBV5-5 CASSLRLGNTEAFF TGTGCCAGCAGCTTGAGGCTGGGGAACACTGAAGCTTTCTTT
. TRBJ1-2 TRBD1 TRBV6-2/TRBV6-3 CASSSTGQLLYGYTF TGTGCCAGCAGTTCCACGGGACAGCTACTCTATGGCTACACCTTC